A single sample is the source of the 30 T cell receptor beta chains below, sequenced in a study of T cells in Graves' hyperthyroidism and ophthalmopathy. Amplification yielded TCR beta CDR3 regions, with RNA transcripts as the source. The TCR CDR3 was amplified in a first-round RT-PCR using the HTBI primer set. In TCRdb, the multiplex PCR reads were re-called with MiXCR into one record per CDR3 protein. The sample has about 160,000 distinct CDR3 sequences, 9.4% seen once; the top ten hold around 20%. Input material: blood. These receptors originate from a woman aged 18-29 years with Graves' hyperthyroidism that later progressed to Graves' ophthalmopathy.

The chain carries TRBV28 and TRBJ2-7, with 14 positions matching TRBD2. Germline V gives CDR1 MDHEN, CDR2 SYDVKM. This CDR3 has 18 residues. Unmatched junction bases numbered 9, after V lost 3 bases and J lost 2 bases. The chain's CDR3 is CASSFVLGLAGETYEQYF. CDR3 DNA sequence: TGTGCCAGCAGTTTTGTGTTGGGACTAGCGGGAGAGACCTACGAGCAGTACTTC.

This clonotype was picked up many times. The chain is built from TRBV2 and TRBJ1-2; 7 bases line up with TRBD1. The CDR3 runs 13 residues. Germline V gives CDR1 SNHLY, CDR2 FYNNEI. Unmatched junction bases numbered 8, after V lost 6 bases and J lost 7 bases. CDR3 protein: CASRDRVTSGYTF. The CDR3, as DNA: TGTGCCAGCAGAGACAGGGTTACATCTGGCTACACCTTC. Variable domain in full (rest from reference TRBV2 and TRBJ1-2): EPEVTQTPSHQVTQMGQEVILRCVPISNHLYFYWYRQILGQKVEFLVSFYNNEISEKSEIFDDQFSVERPDGSNFTLKIRSTKLEDSAMYFCASRDRVTSGYTFGSGTRLTVV.

Only a few counts were recorded for this clonotype. CDR3 sequence: CAWSYIGLARNTGELFF. For the CDR3, the DNA is TGTGCCTGGAGTTATATCGGACTAGCGCGCAACACCGGGGAGCTGTTTTTT. This rearrangement joins TRBV30 to TRBJ2-2; TRBD2 agrees at 9 bases. In germline, CDR1 is GTSNPN, CDR2 SVGIG (reference sequence). The V gene end was trimmed by 2 bases and the J gene end by 2 bases; junction bases not matched to a gene: 9. The CDR3 loop spans 17 amino acids.

This clonotype was recorded at least ten times. The chain couples TRBV10-2 to TRBJ1-2; D gene uncertain. CDR3 length equals 13 residues. The V and J ends lost 3 bases and 4 bases respectively, with 9 bases between them. CDR1 is WSHSY and CDR2 is SAAADI in the germline V gene. In DNA, the CDR3 is TGCGCCAGCAGTGACCCAGGATTCTATGGCTACACCTTC. Translated: CASSDPGFYGYTF.

The chain has TRBV19 and TRBJ1-1; 8 nucleotides align to TRBD1. This CDR3 comprises 13 residues. V trimming: 5 bases; J trimming: 11 bases; junction bases outside the gene matches: 10. Germline V gene data show CDR1 as LNHDA and CDR2 as SQIVND (reference sequence). Written as DNA, the CDR3 is TGTGCCAGTAGTCTAGGACAGGGAGTATCTGCTTTCTTT. Translated, it gives CASSLGQGVSAFF.

This clonotype has ten or more counts. The CDR3 loop is CASSIARSSYEQYF. CDR3 in DNA: TGCGCCAGCAGTATAGCGAGGAGCTCCTACGAGCAGTACTTC. This chain joins TRBV10-2 and TRBJ2-7, with D maybe TRBD2 (5 bases). V lost 5 bases and J 0 bases, leaving 11 bases between the germline ends. Germline V gene lookup returns CDR1 WSHSY and CDR2 SAAADI. This CDR3 has 14 residues.

This clonotype was detected only a few times. The V gene is TRBV20-1, the J gene TRBJ2-1; D is ambiguous. From germline, CDR1 is DFQATT and CDR2 SNEGSKA (reference sequence). The CDR3 sequence is 13 residues long. V was shortened by 3 bases and J by 4 bases, with 10 bases between the two germline ends. The CDR3 region is CSASDPRYNEQFF. The CDR3 bases are TGCAGTGCTAGTGACCCTAGGTACAATGAGCAGTTCTTC.

The rearrangement uses TRBV28 and TRBJ2-1; 9 bases line up with TRBD2. The CDR3 is made up of 18 amino acids. Germline-derived CDR1 and CDR2 are MDHEN and SYDVKM. With V trimmed by 2 bases and J by 5 bases, 13 bases remained unmatched. The CDR3 region is CASSLISGRLAGHNEQFF. The CDR3 DNA reads as TGTGCCAGCAGTTTAATCTCTGGACGCCTAGCGGGGCACAATGAGCAGTTCTTC. The entire variable domain, with the rest obtained from reference TRBV28 and TRBJ2-1, is as follows: DVKVTQSSRYLVKRTGEKVFLECVQDMDHENMFWYRQDPGLGLRLIYFSYDVKMKEKGDIPEGYSVSREKKERFSLILESASTNQTSMYLCASSLISGRLAGHNEQFFGPGTRLTVL.

In this sample, this clonotype turned up a few times. The chain combines TRBV3-1 with TRBJ2-7; 12 positions agree with TRBD1. The ends lost 5 bases at V and 7 bases at J; junction bases unmatched: 12. The CDR3 is 16 residues long. The V gene's germline CDR1 is LGHDT and CDR2 YNNKEL (reference sequence). As DNA, the CDR3 is TGTGCCAGCAGCACCTACGGGACAGGGGGCTTGAGGGAGCAGTACTTC. Translation: CASSTYGTGGLREQYF.

Many counts were recorded for this clonotype. The V call is TRBV12-3 or TRBV12-4, the J call TRBJ2-2; 15 positions match TRBD2. The CDR3 contains 18 residues. J lost 6 bases, V lost 5 bases, and 10 bases had no gene match. The DNA of the CDR3 is TGTGCCAGCAGTCGCGGGACTAGCGGGAGGTTGCACCCCGGGGAGCTGTTTTTT. This codes for CASSRGTSGRLHPGELFF.

This clonotype appeared many times. This chain uses TRBV6-1 with TRBJ1-2, with 7 bases matching TRBD1. This CDR3 comprises 12 residues. Germline lookup yields CDR1 MNHNS and CDR2 SASEGT. V gave up 8 bases and J gave up 6 bases; unmatched junction bases: 6. Here the CDR3 reads CASGGGDDGYTF. The CDR3 nucleotides read TGTGCCAGCGGAGGGGGCGACGATGGCTACACCTTC.

The chain is built from TRBV4-1 and TRBJ1-3, with D maybe TRBD1 (6 bases). The germline V gene encodes CDR1 MGHRA and CDR2 YSYEKL. V was trimmed by 4 bases and J by 7 bases, leaving 14 bases between them. The CDR3 sequence is 14 residues long. Written as DNA, the CDR3 is TGCGCCAGCAGCCGCCTCCCGAGGGGGAACACCATATATTTT. Protein sequence: CASSRLPRGNTIYF.

A few counts support this clonotype. V and J are TRBV15 and TRBJ2-3, with 9 bases lining up with TRBD1. CDR1 is LNHNV, CDR2 YYDKDF, per germline (reference sequence). The CDR3 spans 15 residues. J was trimmed by 5 bases and V by 1 base; bases with no gene match: 4. The CDR3 coding sequence is TGTGCCACCAGCAGAGTGGGGACAGGGATAGATACGCAGTATTTT. Translated, it gives CATSRVGTGIDTQYF. The full variable domain, rest sourced from reference TRBV15 and TRBJ2-3, is DAMVIQNPRYQVTQFGKPVTLSCSQTLNHNVMYWYQQKSSQAPKLLFHYYDKDFNNEADTPDNFQSRRPNTSFCFLDIRSPGLGDTAMYLCATSRVGTGIDTQYFGPGTRLTVL.

This clonotype was seen many times. The chain has TRBV20-1 and TRBJ2-4, with D possibly TRBD1 on 6 matching bases. The CDR3 spans 15 residues. The germline gives CDR1 DFQATT, CDR2 SNEGSKA (reference sequence). Trimming stripped 1 base from V and 1 base from J, with 11 bases between. CDR3 in amino acids: CSARVVGAAKNIQYF. The CDR3 DNA reads as TGCAGTGCTAGAGTGGTGGGGGCGGCCAAAAACATTCAGTACTTC.

V and J are TRBV19 and TRBJ2-7; D is unclear. This CDR3 has 15 residues. Germline V gene data show CDR1 as LNHDA and CDR2 as SQIVND (reference sequence). V lost 1 base and J 2 bases, leaving 12 bases between the germline ends. CDR3 bases: TGTGCCAGTAGTATAGCCGGGCGGCGGACCTACGAGCAGTACTTC. Translating it yields CASSIAGRRTYEQYF.

This clonotype came up many times. J is TRBJ1-1 and V is TRBV29-1; perhaps TRBD1 as D (5 bases). Germline V gene sequence: CDR1 SQVTM, CDR2 ANQGSEA. The CDR3 is made up of 14 amino acids. The V end lost 6 bases, the J end lost 1 base, and 15 bases lay between the germline ends. This CDR3 is CSVAGNTGNTEAFF. For the CDR3, the DNA is TGCAGCGTCGCCGGAAATACAGGGAACACTGAAGCTTTCTTT.

This clonotype was counted many times. V usage is TRBV30 and J usage is TRBJ1-2; D is unresolved. CDR1 is GTSNPN and CDR2 is SVGIG in the germline V gene (reference sequence). Deletions cut 2 bases from V and 3 bases from J, with 13 bases between. The CDR3 is made up of 14 amino acids. In nucleotides, the CDR3 is TGTGCCTGGAGTCCCGCTGGCGCTGACTATGGCTACACCTTC. It codes for CAWSPAGADYGYTF.

This clonotype was found many times. The chain links TRBV7-3 to TRBJ1-4; 8 bases fit TRBD1. V lost 2 bases and J lost 8; bases outside the gene matches: 7. This CDR3 contains 15 residues. The germline V gene has CDR1 SGHTA and CDR2 FQGTGA. CDR3 region: CASSLPGQGREKLFF. As DNA, the CDR3 is TGTGCCAGCAGCTTACCCGGACAGGGTAGAGAAAAACTGTTTTTT.

This rearrangement joins TRBV5-8 to TRBJ2-1, with D possibly being TRBD1 or TRBD2 (6 bases each). V was clipped by 2 bases and J by 5 bases, with 23 bases between them. CDR1 SGHTS and CDR2 YDEGEE come from the germline V gene. CDR3 length: 18 residues. Here the CDR3 DNA reads TGTGCCAGCAGCTTTCGGCAGGGGAGGATTGCGGGCAACAATGAGCAGTTCTTC. Amino acid sequence: CASSFRQGRIAGNNEQFF.

This clonotype appeared a few times. The CDR3 reads CASSLLGRAGTQYF. In DNA form, the CDR3 reads TGTGCCAGCAGTTTATTGGGCAGGGCGGGGACCCAGTACTTC. The chain combines TRBV28 with TRBJ2-5; the D call may be TRBD1 or TRBD2 (5 bases each). The CDR3 length is 14 residues. From germline, CDR1 is MDHEN and CDR2 SYDVKM. Trimming stripped 1 base from V and 7 bases from J, with 13 bases between.

At least ten counts were recorded for this clonotype. The V gene is TRBV6-5, the J gene TRBJ1-1; TRBD1 is a possible D gene (6 bases). Germline CDR1 MNHEY, CDR2 SVGAGI. V was pared by 1 base and J by 7 bases, with 13 bases between. The CDR3 contains 14 residues. The CDR3 sequence: CASSYFQGSGEAFF. CDR3 nucleotide sequence: TGTGCCAGCAGTTACTTTCAGGGGTCGGGTGAAGCTTTCTTT.

The chain uses TRBV6-4 and TRBJ2-3; TRBD2 matches at 11 bases. J lost 4 bases, V lost 0 bases, and 12 bases had no gene match. Germline-derived CDR1 and CDR2 are MRHNA and SNTAGT. This CDR3 spans 19 amino acids. The CDR3 loop is CASSDSILGTSGGADTQYF. The CDR3 region has the DNA TGTGCCAGCAGTGACTCGATACTAGGGACTAGCGGAGGGGCAGATACGCAGTATTTT.

This chain uses TRBV15 with TRBJ2-6; a possible D gene is TRBD2 (6 bases). The germline V and J ends were trimmed by 1 base and 0 bases, with 7 bases remaining between them. CDR1 and CDR2 from the germline V gene are LNHNV and YYDKDF (reference sequence). The CDR3 is 16 amino acids. CDR3 sequence: CATSRVRDSGANVLTF. CDR3 nucleotide sequence: TGTGCCACCAGCAGAGTGCGGGACTCTGGGGCCAACGTCCTGACTTTC.

This clonotype was detected ten times or more. The chain links TRBV6-1 to TRBJ1-3, with D perhaps matching TRBD1 (6 bases). Germline V lookup: CDR1 MNHNS, CDR2 SASEGT. Trimming pared 5 bases from V and 6 bases from J, leaving 17 bases between. CDR3 size: 15 residues. CDR3 bases: TGTGCCAGCAGTTTTCAAACAGGGCTAGCAAACACCATATATTTT. It is translated as CASSFQTGLANTIYF.

The rearrangement uses TRBV9 and TRBJ1-2; TRBD1 might be the D (5 bases). This CDR3 comprises 13 residues. V was clipped by 0 bases and J by 8 bases, with 11 bases between them. Germline V gene sequence: CDR1 SGDLS, CDR2 YYNGEE. The CDR3 coding sequence is TGTGCCAGCAGCGTAGGGGGCTCAAGAGGCTACACCTTC. Its protein is CASSVGGSRGYTF.

This clonotype was seen a few times. This clone may be a read error of a much larger clone one base away. The genes are TRBV3-1 and TRBJ2-1, with 7 nucleotides matching TRBD2. Per germline, CDR1 LGHDT and CDR2 YNNKEL (reference sequence). This CDR3 has 17 amino acids. The V gene end was trimmed by 0 bases and the J gene end by 5 bases; junction bases not matched to a gene: 10. The CDR3 reads CASSQERGAGSDNEQFF. CDR3 nucleotide sequence: TGTGCCAGCAGCCAAGAAAGGGGAGCGGGATCCGACAATGAGCAGTTCTTC.

The chain carries TRBV10-3 and TRBJ2-5; D is uncertain. Trimming removed 6 bases from V and 0 bases from J, with 8 bases in between. The CDR3 is 13 residues long. In germline, CDR1 is ENHRY, CDR2 SYGVKD. The CDR3 sequence is CAIRNQDQETQYF. DNA for the CDR3: TGTGCCATCAGGAATCAGGACCAAGAGACCCAGTACTTC.

Regarding this clonotype: A single base separates this from a much larger clone, so it may be a read error. CDR3 region: CASSLSWYNEQSF. The CDR3 DNA sequence: TGTGCCAGCAGTTTATCTTGGTACAATGAGCAGTCCTTC. The V call is TRBV27, the J call TRBJ2-1, with no clear D. The length of the CDR3 is 13 residues. CDR1 MNHEY and CDR2 SMNVEV come from the germline V gene (reference sequence).

The sample holds a few counts of this clonotype. The chain carries TRBV7-9 and TRBJ2-2; D not resolved. Deletions cut 6 bases from V and 7 bases from J, with 9 bases between. CDR1 is SEHNR and CDR2 is FQNEAQ in the germline V gene (reference sequence). The CDR3 length is 12 residues. CDR3 DNA sequence: TGTGCCAGCAGACCCCCCGACGGGGAGCTGTTTTTT. This gives the protein CASRPPDGELFF.

CDR3 DNA: TGTGCCAGCACCCCCGGGGGTGAGCAGTTCTTC. Its translation is CASTPGGEQFF. The V gene is TRBV6-1, the J gene TRBJ2-1; D possibly corresponds to TRBD2 (6 bases). CDR1 is MNHNS, CDR2 SASEGT, per germline. The CDR3 covers 11 residues. The V end was cut by 7 bases, the J end by 9 bases, with 10 bases between.